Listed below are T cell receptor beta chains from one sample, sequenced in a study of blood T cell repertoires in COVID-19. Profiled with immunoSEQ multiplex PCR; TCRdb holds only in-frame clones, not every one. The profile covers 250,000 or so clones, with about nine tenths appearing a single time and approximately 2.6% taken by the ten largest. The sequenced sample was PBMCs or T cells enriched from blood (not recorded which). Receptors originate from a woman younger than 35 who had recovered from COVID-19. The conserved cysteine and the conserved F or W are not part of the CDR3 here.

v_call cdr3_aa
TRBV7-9 ASSLGQRYGYT
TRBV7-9 ASSLASLSGGPGEQF
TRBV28 ASSPEFTSTDTQY
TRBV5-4 ASSLVGGASVGNTIY
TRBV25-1 ASRAGGSYEQY
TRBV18 ASHRATGGNMNTEAF
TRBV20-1 SAGGGEPQH
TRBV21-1 ASHSQGPKQRYYGYT
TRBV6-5 ASNLLAGGTDTQY
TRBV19 ASSRLAGYNEQF
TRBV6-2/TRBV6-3 ASSSIASGVSNEQF